Included here is one T cell receptor (beta chain) sequence, with context. Its antigen is as yet unknown. The data originate from a study of shared clonotypes between healthy human individuals. The CDR3 runs to 14 residues. The germline gives CDR1 SEHNR, CDR2 FQNEAQ (reference sequence). V shed 4 bases and J shed 6 bases, with 13 bases lying between them. Study findings and constraints: Researchers sampled blood only, noting tissue repertoires likely differ.

On sorted subsets, replicate PCRs used about 180 ng DNA, or tens of thousands of T cell genomes. The table came from immunoSEQ multiplex PCR; TCRdb's copy has only in-frame clones and leaves some out. The sample records about 680,000 clones, 92% being singletons. Positive CCR7 selection of CD45RO-negative cells yielded the naive CD8 cells, and terminally differentiated effector memory CD45RA+ cells were excluded. The sequence derives from a man younger than 40 in good health. V is TRBV7-9 and J is TRBJ2-1; D not certain. The sample consisted of naive CD8+ T cells sorted from blood. The CDR3 DNA sequence: TGTGCCAGCAGCTCCCCGGTGGCTATCAATGAGCAGTTCTTC. Translated, it gives CASSSPVAINEQFF. The variable domain in full, completed from reference TRBV7-9 and TRBJ2-1, reads DTGVSQNPRHKITKRGQNVTFRCDPISEHNRLYWYRQTLGQGPEFLTYFQNEAQLEKSRLLSDRFSAERPKGSFSTLEIQRTEQGDSAMYLCASSSPVAINEQFFGPGTRLTVL.